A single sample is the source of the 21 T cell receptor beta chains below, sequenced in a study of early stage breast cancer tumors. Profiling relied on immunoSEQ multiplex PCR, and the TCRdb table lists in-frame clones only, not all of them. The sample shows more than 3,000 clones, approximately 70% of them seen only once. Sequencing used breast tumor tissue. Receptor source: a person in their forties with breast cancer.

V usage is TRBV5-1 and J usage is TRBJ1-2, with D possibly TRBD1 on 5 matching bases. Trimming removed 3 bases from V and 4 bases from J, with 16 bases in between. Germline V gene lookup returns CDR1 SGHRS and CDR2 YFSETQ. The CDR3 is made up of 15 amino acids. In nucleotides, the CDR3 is TGCGCCAGCAGCTGGAAGACAGATACAGCCTATGGCTACACCTTC. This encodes CASSWKTDTAYGYTF.

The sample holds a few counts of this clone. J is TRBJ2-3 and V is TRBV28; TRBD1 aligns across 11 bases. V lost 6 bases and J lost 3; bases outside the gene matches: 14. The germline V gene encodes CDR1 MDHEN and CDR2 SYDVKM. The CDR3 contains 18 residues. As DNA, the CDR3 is TGTGCCAGCAGCTCACCCCGGACAGGGGGCGCGAGGACAGATACGCAGTATTTT. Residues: CASSSPRTGGARTDTQYF.

The CDR3 DNA sequence: TGTGCCAGCAGGGGGAATAGCGGCACAGATACGCAGTATTTT. Amino acids: CASRGNSGTDTQYF. The chain joins TRBV5-4 to TRBJ2-3; tentatively, D is TRBD2 (5 bases). The germline V gene encodes CDR1 SGHNT and CDR2 YYREEE (reference sequence). The CDR3 runs to 14 residues. V lost 5 bases, J lost 1 base, and 11 bases lay in between.

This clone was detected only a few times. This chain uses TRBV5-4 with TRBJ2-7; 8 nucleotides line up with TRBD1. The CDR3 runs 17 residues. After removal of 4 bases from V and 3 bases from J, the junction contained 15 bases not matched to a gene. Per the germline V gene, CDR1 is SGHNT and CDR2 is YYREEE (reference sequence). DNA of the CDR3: TGTGCCAGCAGCCTTGGCTGGAAAGGACAGGGTGGCTACGAGCAGTACTTC. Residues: CASSLGWKGQGGYEQYF.

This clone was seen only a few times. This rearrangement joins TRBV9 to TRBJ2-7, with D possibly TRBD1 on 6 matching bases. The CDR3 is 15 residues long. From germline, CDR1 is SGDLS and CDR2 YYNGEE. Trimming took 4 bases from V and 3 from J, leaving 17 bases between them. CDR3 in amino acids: CASSRDRRGVYEQYF. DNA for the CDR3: TGTGCCAGCAGCAGAGACAGGCGAGGGGTCTACGAGCAGTACTTC.

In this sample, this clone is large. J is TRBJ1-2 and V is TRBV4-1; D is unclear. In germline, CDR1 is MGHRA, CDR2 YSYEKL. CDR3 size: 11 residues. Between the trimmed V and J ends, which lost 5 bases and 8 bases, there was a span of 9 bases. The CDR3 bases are TGCGCCAGCAGCTACATGGAAGGCTACACCTTC. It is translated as CASSYMEGYTF.

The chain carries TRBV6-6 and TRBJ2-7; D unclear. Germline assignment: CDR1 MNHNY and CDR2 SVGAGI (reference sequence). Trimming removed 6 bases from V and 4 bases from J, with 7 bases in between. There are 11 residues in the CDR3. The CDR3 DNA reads TGTGCCAGCAGCCGTAGTTACGAGCAGTACTTC. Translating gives CASSRSYEQYF.

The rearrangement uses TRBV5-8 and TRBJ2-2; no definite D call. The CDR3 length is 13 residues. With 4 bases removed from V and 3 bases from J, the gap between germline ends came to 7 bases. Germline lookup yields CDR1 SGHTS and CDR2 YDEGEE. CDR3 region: CASSPRYTGELFF. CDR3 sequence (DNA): TGTGCCAGCAGCCCCAGGTACACCGGGGAGCTGTTTTTT.

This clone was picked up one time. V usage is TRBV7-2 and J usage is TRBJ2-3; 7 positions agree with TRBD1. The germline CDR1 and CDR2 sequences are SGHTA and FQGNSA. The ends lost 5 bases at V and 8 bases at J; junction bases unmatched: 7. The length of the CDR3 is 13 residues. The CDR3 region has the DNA TGTGCCAGCAGCAACGACAGGGTGGCTACGCAGTATTTT. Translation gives CASSNDRVATQYF.

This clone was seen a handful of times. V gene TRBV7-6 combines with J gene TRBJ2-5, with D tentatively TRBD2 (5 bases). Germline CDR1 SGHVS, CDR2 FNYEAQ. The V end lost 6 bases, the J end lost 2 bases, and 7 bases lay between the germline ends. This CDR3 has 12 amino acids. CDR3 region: CASRDSQETQYF. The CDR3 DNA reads TGTGCCAGCAGGGACTCTCAAGAGACCCAGTACTTC.

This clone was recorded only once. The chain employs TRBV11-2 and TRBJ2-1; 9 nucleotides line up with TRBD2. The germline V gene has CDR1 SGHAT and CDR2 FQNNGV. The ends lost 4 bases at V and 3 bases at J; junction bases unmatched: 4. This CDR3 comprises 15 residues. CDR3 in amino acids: CASSYIAGVYNEQFF. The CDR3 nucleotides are TGTGCCAGCAGCTATATAGCGGGAGTCTACAATGAGCAGTTCTTC.

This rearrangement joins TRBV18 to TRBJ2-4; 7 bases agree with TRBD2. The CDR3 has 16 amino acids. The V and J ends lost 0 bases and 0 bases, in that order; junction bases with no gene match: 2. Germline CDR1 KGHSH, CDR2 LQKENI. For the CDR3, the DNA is TGTGCCAGCTCACCACCGGTAGCGGGAGCCAAAAACATTCAGTACTTC. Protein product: CASSPPVAGAKNIQYF.

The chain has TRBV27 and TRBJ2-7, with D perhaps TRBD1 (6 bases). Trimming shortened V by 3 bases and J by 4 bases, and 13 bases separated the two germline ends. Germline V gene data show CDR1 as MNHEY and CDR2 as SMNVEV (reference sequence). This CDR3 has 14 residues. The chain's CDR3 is CASSLKQGSYEQYF. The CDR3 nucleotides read TGTGCCAGCAGTTTGAAACAGGGTAGTTACGAGCAGTACTTC.

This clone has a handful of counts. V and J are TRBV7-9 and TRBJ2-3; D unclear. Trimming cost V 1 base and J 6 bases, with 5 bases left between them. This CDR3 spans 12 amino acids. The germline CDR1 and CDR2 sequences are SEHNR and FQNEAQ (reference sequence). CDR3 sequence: CASSLGPDTQYF. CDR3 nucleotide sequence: TGTGCCAGCAGCTTAGGACCCGATACGCAGTATTTT.

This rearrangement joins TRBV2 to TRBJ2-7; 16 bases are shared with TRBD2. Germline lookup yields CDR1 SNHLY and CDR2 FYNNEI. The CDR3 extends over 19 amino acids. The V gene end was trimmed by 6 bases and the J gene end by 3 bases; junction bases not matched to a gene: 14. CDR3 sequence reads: CASSNTPGLAGGPNYEQYF. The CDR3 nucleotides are TGTGCCAGCAGCAATACTCCGGGACTAGCGGGAGGGCCGAACTACGAGCAGTACTTC.

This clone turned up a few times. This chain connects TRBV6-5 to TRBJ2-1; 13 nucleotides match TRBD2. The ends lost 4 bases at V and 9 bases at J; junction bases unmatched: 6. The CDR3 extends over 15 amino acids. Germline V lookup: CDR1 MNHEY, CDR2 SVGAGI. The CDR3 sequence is CASSLGLAGVSEQFF. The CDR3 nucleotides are TGTGCCAGCAGTTTAGGACTAGCGGGAGTGAGTGAGCAGTTCTTC.

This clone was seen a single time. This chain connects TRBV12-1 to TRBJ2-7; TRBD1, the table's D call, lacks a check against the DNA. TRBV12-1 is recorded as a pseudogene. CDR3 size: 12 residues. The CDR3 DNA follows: TGTGCCAGCAGCCCAGACTCCTACGAGCAGTACTTC. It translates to CASSPDSYEQYF.

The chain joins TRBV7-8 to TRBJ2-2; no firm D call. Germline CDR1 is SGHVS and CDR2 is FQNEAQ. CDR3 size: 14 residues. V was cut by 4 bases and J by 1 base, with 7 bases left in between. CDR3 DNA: TGTGCCAGCAGCTCTACCCGGAACACCGGGGAGCTGTTTTTT. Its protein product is CASSSTRNTGELFF.

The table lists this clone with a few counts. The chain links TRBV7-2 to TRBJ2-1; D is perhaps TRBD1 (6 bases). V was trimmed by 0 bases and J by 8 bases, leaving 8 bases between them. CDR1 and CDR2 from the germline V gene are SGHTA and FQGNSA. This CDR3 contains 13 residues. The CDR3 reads CASSLARGDEQFF. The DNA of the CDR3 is TGTGCCAGCAGCTTAGCCAGGGGTGATGAGCAGTTCTTC.

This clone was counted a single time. CDR3 in DNA: TGTGCCAGTAGTTCCTTAGCGGGAGAAGATACGCAGTATTTT. Its protein product is CASSSLAGEDTQYF. V and J are TRBV19 and TRBJ2-3, with 9 nucleotides matching TRBD2. The J segment lost 5 bases and the V segment lost 5 bases, leaving 5 bases of the junction unmatched. The CDR3 runs to 14 residues. Germline CDR1 and CDR2: LNHDA and SQIVND (reference sequence).

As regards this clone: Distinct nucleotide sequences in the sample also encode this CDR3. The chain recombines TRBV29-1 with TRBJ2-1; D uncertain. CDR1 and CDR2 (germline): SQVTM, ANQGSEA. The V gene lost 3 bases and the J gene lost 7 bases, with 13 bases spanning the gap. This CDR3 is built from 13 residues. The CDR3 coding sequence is TGCAGCGTTGACAGGATGGGCCTGAATGAGCAGTTCTTC. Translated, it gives CSVDRMGLNEQFF.